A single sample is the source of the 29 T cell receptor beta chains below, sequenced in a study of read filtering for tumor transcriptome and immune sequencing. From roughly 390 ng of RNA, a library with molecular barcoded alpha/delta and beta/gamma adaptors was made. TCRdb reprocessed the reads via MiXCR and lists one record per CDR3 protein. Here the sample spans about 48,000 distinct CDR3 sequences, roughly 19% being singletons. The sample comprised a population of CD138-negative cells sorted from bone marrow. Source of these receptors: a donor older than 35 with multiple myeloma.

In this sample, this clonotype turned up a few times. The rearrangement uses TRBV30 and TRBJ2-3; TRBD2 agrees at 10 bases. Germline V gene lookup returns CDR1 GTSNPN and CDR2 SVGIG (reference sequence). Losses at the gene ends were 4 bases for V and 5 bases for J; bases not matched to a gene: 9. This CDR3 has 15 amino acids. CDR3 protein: CAWMGVAGGGDTQYF. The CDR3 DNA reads TGTGCCTGGATGGGGGTAGCGGGAGGAGGAGATACGCAGTATTTT.

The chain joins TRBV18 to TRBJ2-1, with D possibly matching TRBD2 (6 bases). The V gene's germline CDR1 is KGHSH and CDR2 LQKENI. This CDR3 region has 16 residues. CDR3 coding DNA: TGTACTAGCTCACCACGGGTGGTGAGCTCCTACAATGAGCAGTTCTTC. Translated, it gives CTSSPRVVSSYNEQFF.

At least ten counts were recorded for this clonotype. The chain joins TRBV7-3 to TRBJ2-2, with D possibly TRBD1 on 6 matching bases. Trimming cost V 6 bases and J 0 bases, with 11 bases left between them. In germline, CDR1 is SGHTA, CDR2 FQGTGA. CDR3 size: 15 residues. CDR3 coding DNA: TGTGCCAGCAGTGGGACATACTCGAACACCGGGGAGCTGTTTTTT. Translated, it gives CASSGTYSNTGELFF. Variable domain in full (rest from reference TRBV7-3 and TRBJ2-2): GAGVSQTPSNKVTEKGKYVELRCDPISGHTALYWYRQSLGQGPEFLIYFQGTGAADDSGLPNDRFFAVRPEGSVSTLKIQRTERGDSAVYLCASSGTYSNTGELFFGEGSRLTVL.

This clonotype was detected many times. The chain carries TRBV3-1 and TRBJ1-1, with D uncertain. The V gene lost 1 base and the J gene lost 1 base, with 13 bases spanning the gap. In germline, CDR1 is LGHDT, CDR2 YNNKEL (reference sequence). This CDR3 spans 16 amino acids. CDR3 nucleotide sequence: TGTGCCAGCAGCCAAGGGGGAGGAGAGGGGAACACTGAAGCTTTCTTT. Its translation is CASSQGGGEGNTEAFF.

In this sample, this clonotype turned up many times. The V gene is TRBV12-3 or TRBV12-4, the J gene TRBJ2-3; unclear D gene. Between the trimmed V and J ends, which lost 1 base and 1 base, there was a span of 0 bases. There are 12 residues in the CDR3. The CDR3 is CASSLGTDTQYF. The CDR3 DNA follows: TGTGCCAGCAGTTTAGGCACAGATACGCAGTATTTT.

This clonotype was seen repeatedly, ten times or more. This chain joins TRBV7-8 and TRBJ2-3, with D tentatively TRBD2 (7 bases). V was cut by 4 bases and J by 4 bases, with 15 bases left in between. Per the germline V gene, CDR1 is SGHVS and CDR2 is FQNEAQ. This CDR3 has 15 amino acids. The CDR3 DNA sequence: TGTGCCAGCAGCTCCTGGGGGAGGGGGGCAGATACGCAGTATTTT. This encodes CASSSWGRGADTQYF.

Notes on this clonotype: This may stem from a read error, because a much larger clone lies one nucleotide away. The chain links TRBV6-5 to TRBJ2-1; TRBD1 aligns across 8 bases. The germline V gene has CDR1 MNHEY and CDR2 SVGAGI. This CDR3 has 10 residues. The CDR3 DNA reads TGTGCCACCCGGAGACAGGGGTTGCTCTTC. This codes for CATRRQGLLF.

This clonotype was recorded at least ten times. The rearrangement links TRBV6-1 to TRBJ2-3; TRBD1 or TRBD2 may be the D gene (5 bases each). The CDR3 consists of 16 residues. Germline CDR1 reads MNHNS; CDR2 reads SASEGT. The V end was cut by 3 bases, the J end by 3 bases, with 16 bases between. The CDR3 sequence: CASSEAWGSATDTQYF. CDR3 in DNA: TGTGCCAGCAGTGAGGCTTGGGGGTCGGCGACAGATACGCAGTATTTT.

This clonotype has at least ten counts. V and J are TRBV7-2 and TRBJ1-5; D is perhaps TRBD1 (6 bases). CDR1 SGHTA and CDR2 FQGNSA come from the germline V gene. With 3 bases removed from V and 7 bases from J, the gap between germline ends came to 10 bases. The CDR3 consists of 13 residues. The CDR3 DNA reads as TGTGCCAGCAGCTTGGACAGATACCAGCCCCAGCATTTT. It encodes CASSLDRYQPQHF.

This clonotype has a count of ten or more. The CDR3 loop reads CATSRDRLSSNEQFF. DNA of the CDR3: TGTGCCACCAGCAGAGATCGGCTAAGCAGCAATGAGCAGTTCTTC. V and J are TRBV15 and TRBJ2-1; D not resolved. Germline CDR1 and CDR2: LNHNV and YYDKDF (reference sequence). The CDR3 extends over 15 amino acids. V dropped 0 bases and J dropped 6 bases, with 12 bases sitting between them.

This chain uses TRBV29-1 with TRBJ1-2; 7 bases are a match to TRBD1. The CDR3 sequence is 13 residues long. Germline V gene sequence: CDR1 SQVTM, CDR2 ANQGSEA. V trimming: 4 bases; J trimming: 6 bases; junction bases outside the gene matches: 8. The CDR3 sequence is CSVGFTGADGYTF. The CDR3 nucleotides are TGCAGCGTTGGGTTTACAGGGGCCGATGGCTACACCTTC.

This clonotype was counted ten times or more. The CDR3 is CASSLGAGFKTQYF. CDR3 DNA sequence: TGTGCCAGCAGCTTGGGGGCGGGGTTTAAGACCCAGTACTTC. The chain combines TRBV7-2 with TRBJ2-5, with D perhaps given as TRBD1 or TRBD2 (6 bases each). The CDR3 covers 14 residues. Germline V lookup: CDR1 SGHTA, CDR2 FQGNSA. Trimming took 3 bases from V and 6 from J, leaving 14 bases between them.

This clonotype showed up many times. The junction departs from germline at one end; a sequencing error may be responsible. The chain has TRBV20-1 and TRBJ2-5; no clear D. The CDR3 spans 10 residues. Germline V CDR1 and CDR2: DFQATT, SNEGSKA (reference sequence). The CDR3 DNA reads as TGTCACCGGCTTCAAGAGACCCAGTACTTC. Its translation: CHRLQETQYF.

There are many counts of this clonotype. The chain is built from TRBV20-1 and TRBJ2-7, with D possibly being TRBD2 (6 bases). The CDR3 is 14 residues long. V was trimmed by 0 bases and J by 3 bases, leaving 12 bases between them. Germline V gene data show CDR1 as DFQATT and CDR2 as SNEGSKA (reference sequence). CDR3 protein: CSARDPGLSYEQYF. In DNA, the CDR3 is TGCAGTGCTAGAGACCCCGGACTAAGCTACGAGCAGTACTTC.

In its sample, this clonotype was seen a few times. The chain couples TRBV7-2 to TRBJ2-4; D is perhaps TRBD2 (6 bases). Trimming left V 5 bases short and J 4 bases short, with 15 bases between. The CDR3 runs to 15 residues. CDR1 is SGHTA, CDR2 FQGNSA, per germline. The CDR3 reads CASSPGRGMKNIQYF. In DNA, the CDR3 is TGTGCCAGCAGCCCCGGACGGGGGATGAAAAACATTCAGTACTTC.

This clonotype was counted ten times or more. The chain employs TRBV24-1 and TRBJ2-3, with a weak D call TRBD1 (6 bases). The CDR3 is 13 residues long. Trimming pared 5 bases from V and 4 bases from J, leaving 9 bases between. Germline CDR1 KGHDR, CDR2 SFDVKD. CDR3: CATSARGPDTQYF. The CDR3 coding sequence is TGTGCCACCAGTGCCAGGGGCCCAGATACGCAGTATTTT.

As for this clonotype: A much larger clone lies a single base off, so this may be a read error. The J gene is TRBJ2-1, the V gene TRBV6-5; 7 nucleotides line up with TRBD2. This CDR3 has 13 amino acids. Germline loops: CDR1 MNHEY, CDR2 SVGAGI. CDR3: CASSWGGRNERFF. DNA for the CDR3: TGTGCCAGCAGTTGGGGGGGAAGAAATGAGCGGTTCTTC.

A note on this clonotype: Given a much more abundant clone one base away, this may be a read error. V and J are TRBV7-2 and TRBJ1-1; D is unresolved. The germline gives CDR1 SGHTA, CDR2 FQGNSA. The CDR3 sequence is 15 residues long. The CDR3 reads CASSLAPTWNAEAFF. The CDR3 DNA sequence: TGTGCCAGCAGCTTAGCCCCGACTTGGAACGCTGAAGCTTTCTTT.

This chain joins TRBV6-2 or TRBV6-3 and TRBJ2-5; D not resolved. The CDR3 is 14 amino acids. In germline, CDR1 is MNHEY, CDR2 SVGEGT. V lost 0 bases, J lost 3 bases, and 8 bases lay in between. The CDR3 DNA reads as TGTGCCAGCAGTTACTCGAGCAGAGAAGAGACCCAGTACTTC. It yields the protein CASSYSSREETQYF.

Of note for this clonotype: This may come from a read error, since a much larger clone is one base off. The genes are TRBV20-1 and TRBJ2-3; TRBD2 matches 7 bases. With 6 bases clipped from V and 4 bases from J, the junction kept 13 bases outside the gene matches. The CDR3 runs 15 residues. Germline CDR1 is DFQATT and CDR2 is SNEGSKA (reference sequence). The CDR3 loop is CSAIAFCGSPDTQYF. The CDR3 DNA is TGCAGTGCAATCGCGTTCTGCGGGAGTCCAGATACGCAGTATTTT.

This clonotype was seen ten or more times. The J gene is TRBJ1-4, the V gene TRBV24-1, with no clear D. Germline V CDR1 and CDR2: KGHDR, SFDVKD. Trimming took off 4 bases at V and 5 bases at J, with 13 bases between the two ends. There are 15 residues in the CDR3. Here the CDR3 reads CATSDPRTANEKLFF. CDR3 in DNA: TGTGCCACCAGTGACCCCCGGACCGCGAATGAAAAACTGTTTTTT.

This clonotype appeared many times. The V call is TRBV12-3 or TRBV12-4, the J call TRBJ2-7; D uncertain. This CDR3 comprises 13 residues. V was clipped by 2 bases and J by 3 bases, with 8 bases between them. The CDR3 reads CASSLNWGYEQYF. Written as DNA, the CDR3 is TGTGCCAGCAGTTTAAACTGGGGCTACGAGCAGTACTTC.

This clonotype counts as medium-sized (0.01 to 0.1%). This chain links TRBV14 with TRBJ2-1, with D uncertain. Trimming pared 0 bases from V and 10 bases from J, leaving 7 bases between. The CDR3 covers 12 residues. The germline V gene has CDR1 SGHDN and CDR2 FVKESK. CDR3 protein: CASSQDWREQFF. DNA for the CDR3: TGTGCCAGCAGCCAAGATTGGAGAGAGCAGTTCTTC.

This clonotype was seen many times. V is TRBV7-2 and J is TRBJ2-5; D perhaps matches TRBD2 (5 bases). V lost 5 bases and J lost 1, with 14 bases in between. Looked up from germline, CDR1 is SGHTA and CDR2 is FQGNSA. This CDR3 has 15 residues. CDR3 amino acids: CASSLLPGSQETQYF. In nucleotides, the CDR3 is TGTGCCAGCAGCCTCCTACCGGGATCCCAAGAGACCCAGTACTTC.

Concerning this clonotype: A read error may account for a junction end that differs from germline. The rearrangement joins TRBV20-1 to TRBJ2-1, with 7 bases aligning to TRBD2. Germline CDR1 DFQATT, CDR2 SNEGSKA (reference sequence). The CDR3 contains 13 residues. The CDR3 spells CSGGRESYNEPFF. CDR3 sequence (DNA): TGCAGTGGAGGGCGGGAGTCCTACAATGAGCCGTTCTTC.

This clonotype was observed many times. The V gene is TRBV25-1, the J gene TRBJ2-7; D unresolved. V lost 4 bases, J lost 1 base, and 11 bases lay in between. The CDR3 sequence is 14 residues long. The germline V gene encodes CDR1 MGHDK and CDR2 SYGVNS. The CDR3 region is CASSANIMSYEQYF. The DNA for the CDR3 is TGTGCCAGCAGTGCTAATATTATGTCCTACGAGCAGTACTTC.

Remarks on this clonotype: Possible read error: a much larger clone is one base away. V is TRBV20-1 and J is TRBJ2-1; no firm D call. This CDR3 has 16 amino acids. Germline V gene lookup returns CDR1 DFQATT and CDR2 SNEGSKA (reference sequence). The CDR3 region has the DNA TGCGGTGCTAGAGATACGGCGGACCACTCCTACAATGAGCAGTTCTTC. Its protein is CGARDTADHSYNEQFF.

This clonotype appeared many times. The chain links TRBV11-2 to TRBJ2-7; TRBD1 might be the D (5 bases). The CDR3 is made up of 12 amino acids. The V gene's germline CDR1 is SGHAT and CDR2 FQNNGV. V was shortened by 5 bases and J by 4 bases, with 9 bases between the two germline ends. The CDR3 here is CASSRQKYEQYF. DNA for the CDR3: TGTGCCAGCAGCCGACAGAAGTACGAGCAGTACTTC.

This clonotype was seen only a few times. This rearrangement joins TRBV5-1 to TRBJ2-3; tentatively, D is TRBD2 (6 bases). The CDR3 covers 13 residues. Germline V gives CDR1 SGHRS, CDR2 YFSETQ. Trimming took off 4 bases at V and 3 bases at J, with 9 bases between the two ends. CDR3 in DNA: TGCGCCAGCAGCATCGGACTAACAGATACGCAGTATTTT. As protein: CASSIGLTDTQYF.